This record looks at one T cell receptor beta chain sequence and its context. Different DNA sequences within this sample yield the same CDR3. In the authors' workflow: Cell counts per sample came from amplifying reference gene primers. Clones were sequenced by immunoSEQ multiplex PCR, and TCRdb holds only the in-frame ones, with some missing. D and trimming were read from the DNA, whereas the V and J calls and clone size are those reported in that table. Of 100,000 or so clones listed, over 75% are singletons. This specimen belongs to a study of blood T cell repertoires in COVID-19. The overall study: Material from acute and convalescent COVID-19 was sourced from the United States, Italy and Spain. PBMCs, B-cell-depleted T cells, or T cells were the source of the cDNA or gDNA that made up the material.

The CDR3 loop spans 11 amino acids. Germline CDR1 is SNHLY and CDR2 is FYNNEI. V was cut by 4 bases and J by 4 bases, with 4 bases left in between. This sequence originates from a man aged 60 to 69 with acute or convalescent COVID-19. This chain uses TRBV2 with TRBJ1-2; the D is unclear. The sample taken for sequencing was peripheral blood. This CDR3 is CASSAGYGYTF. The DNA for the CDR3 is TGTGCCAGCAGTGCCGGCTATGGCTACACCTTC.